Only one count was recorded for the clone carrying this TCR beta chain. Authors' analysis steps: Reference gene primer amplification gave nucleated cell count estimates. Only in-frame clones appear in the TCRdb table, and some are missing; sequencing was by immunoSEQ multiplex PCR. V and J calls and clone size are copied from that table; D and trimming were computed from the DNA. The table has 140,000 to 150,000 clones, 85% to 90% seen once. The sample comes from a study of blood T cell repertoires in COVID-19. Study at large: Samples came from the United States, Italy and Spain, spanning acute and convalescent COVID-19. PBMCs, B-cell-depleted T cells, or T cells were the source of the cDNA or gDNA that made up the material.

The germline gives CDR1 SGHRS, CDR2 YFSETQ. Trimming at V came to 4 bases and at J to 10 bases, leaving 6 bases not matched to a gene. This CDR3 is built from 14 residues. This chain uses TRBV5-1 with TRBJ1-6; TRBD1 aligns across 9 bases. The sequence was collected from a man of 80 years or more with acute or convalescent COVID-19. The sample comprised peripheral blood. CDR3 protein: CASSQGQGGSPLHF. DNA of the CDR3: TGCGCCAGCAGCCAGGGACAGGGAGGCTCACCCCTCCACTTT.